Listed below are T cell receptor beta chains from one sample, sequenced in a study of blood T cell repertoires in COVID-19. Using immunoSEQ multiplex PCR, the repertoire was profiled, and TCRdb retains in-frame clones only, with some absent. Among roughly 260,000 clones listed, about 90% were seen once. What was sequenced was peripheral blood. These receptors came from a person under 35 with COVID-19, enrolled during active disease. Both conserved end residues are part of each CDR3. Each record gives: D gene, J gene, clone size, V gene, CDR3 protein, CDR3 DNA. D genes are given only for firm matches. Not all rows give a size; the values are once, few, many and, for expanded clones, a class.

NA | TRBJ1-2 | NA | TRBV27 | CASSLNSRYGYTF | TGTGCCAGCAGTTTAAACAGCCGCTATGGCTACACCTTC
TRBD2 | TRBJ2-3 | few | TRBV6-4 | CASSESPSGTDTQYF | TGTGCCAGCAGTGAAAGTCCTAGCGGAACAGATACGCAGTATTTT
TRBD1 | TRBJ1-4 | NA | TRBV5-1 | CASSFGQGNEKLFF | TGCGCCAGCAGCTTTGGACAGGGGAATGAAAAACTGTTTTTT
TRBD2 | TRBJ2-7 | NA | TRBV4-2 | CASSQDDNSGIYEQYF | TGTGCCAGCAGCCAAGATGATAATAGCGGGATCTACGAGCAGTACTTC
NA | TRBJ1-1 | NA | TRBV28 | CASLRGNTEAFF | TGTGCCAGCTTGAGAGGGAACACTGAAGCTTTCTTT
NA | TRBJ1-2 | NA | TRBV7-9 | CASTRDTYGYTF | TGTGCCAGCACTAGGGACACCTATGGCTACACCTTC
NA | TRBJ2-5 | NA | TRBV5-1 | CASSLGHPLETQYF | TGCGCCAGCAGCTTGGGACACCCGTTGGAGACCCAGTACTTC
NA | TRBJ1-2 | NA | TRBV5-5 | CASSLTSGLAGYTF | TGTGCCAGCAGCTTGACCTCAGGGTTGGCTGGCTACACCTTC
TRBD1 | TRBJ2-5 | NA | TRBV7-9 | CASSLWPRDSEETQYF | TGTGCCAGCAGCTTATGGCCCCGGGACAGCGAAGAGACCCAGTACTTC
TRBD1 | TRBJ2-2 | once | TRBV11-3 | CASSQWTGENTGELFF | TGTGCCAGCAGCCAGTGGACAGGGGAGAACACCGGGGAGCTGTTTTTT
TRBD2 | TRBJ2-1 | NA | TRBV18 | CASSPASGRETFF | TGTGCCAGCTCACCAGCTAGCGGGAGGGAGACGTTCTTC
TRBD2 | TRBJ2-7 | NA | TRBV9 | CASSVSGGSGYEQYF | TGTGCCAGCAGCGTAAGTGGCGGGAGTGGCTACGAGCAGTACTTC
TRBD1 | TRBJ1-4 | NA | TRBV30 | CAWSVSDRAVNEKLFF | TGTGCCTGGAGTGTCTCAGACAGGGCCGTTAATGAAAAACTGTTTTTT
NA | TRBJ1-3 | NA | TRBV5-4 | CASSLGQPGNTIYF | TGTGCCAGCAGCTTGGGACAACCTGGAAACACCATATATTTT
NA | TRBJ2-5 | NA | TRBV5-1 | CASKRWGEETQYF | TGCGCCAGCAAACGGTGGGGGGAAGAGACCCAGTACTTC
NA | TRBJ2-3 | NA | TRBV4-3 | CASSQGQGLDTQYF | TGCGCCAGCAGCCAAGGGCAGGGTCTAGATACGCAGTATTTT
TRBD1 | TRBJ2-5 | NA | TRBV11-2 | CASSPGTGGTQYF | TGTGCCAGCAGCCCAGGGACAGGGGGGACCCAGTACTTC
TRBD1 | TRBJ2-2 | NA | TRBV10-3 | CAIKAGGTGELFF | TGTGCCATCAAAGCAGGGGGCACCGGGGAGCTGTTTTTT
TRBD2 | TRBJ2-5 | NA | TRBV24-1 | CATSDQKWVAGVETQYF | TGTGCCACCAGTGATCAGAAGTGGGTAGCGGGGGTAGAGACCCAGTACTTC
TRBD2 | TRBJ2-2 | NA | TRBV7-6 | CASSLGTSGQTNTGELFF | TGTGCCAGCAGCTTAGGGACTAGCGGCCAAACGAACACCGGGGAGCTGTTTTTT
TRBD1 | TRBJ1-5 | NA | TRBV28 | CASSSRDRGYHSNQPQHF | TGTGCCAGCAGTTCCAGGGACAGGGGGTATCATAGCAATCAGCCCCAGCATTTT
NA | TRBJ1-1 | NA | TRBV6-4 | CASSPRGMNTEAFF | TGTGCCAGCAGTCCCAGGGGCATGAACACTGAAGCTTTCTTT
NA | TRBJ1-3 | NA | TRBV9 | CASSSSEGNTIYF | TGTGCCAGCAGCTCCTCCGAGGGTAACACCATATATTTT
NA | TRBJ2-5 | NA | TRBV5-8 | CASSLWTREETQYF | TGTGCCAGCAGCTTGTGGACACGCGAAGAGACCCAGTACTTC
TRBD1 | TRBJ1-4 | NA | TRBV5-1 | CASSLGGQDDEKLFF | TGCGCCAGCAGCTTGGGAGGACAGGACGATGAAAAACTGTTTTTT
NA | TRBJ2-1 | NA | TRBV10-3 | CAISRRGSESNEQFF | TGTGCCATCAGCCGCAGGGGTTCGGAGAGCAATGAGCAGTTCTTC
NA | TRBJ2-2 | NA | TRBV13 | CASSLGRSNTGELFF | TGTGCCAGCAGCTTGGGGAGATCGAACACCGGGGAGCTGTTTTTT
TRBD2 | TRBJ2-1 | NA | TRBV11-2 | CASSLDGRYNEQFF | TGTGCCAGCAGCTTAGACGGGAGGTACAATGAGCAGTTCTTC
NA | TRBJ2-1 | NA | TRBV19 | CASSATPGEQFF | TGTGCCAGTAGTGCAACCCCGGGGGAGCAGTTCTTC
NA | TRBJ2-7 | NA | TRBV7-8 | CASSLSPGFYEQYF | TGTGCCAGCAGCCTATCCCCAGGGTTCTACGAGCAGTACTTC
TRBD2 | TRBJ2-1 | NA | TRBV28 | CASSLPGLAGADEQFF | TGTGCCAGCAGTTTACCAGGACTAGCGGGAGCAGATGAGCAGTTCTTC
NA | TRBJ2-7 | NA | TRBV28 | CASSFLGRTFSYEQYF | TGTGCCAGCAGTTTCTTGGGCAGGACATTTTCCTACGAGCAGTACTTC
NA | TRBJ1-3 | NA | TRBV7-9 | CASSSRGLSGNTIYF | TGTGCCAGCTCATCCAGGGGTCTCTCTGGAAACACCATATATTTT
NA | TRBJ1-1 | NA | TRBV27 | CATSRVGNTEAFF | TGTGCCACCAGCAGGGTGGGGAACACTGAAGCTTTCTTT
NA | TRBJ2-2 | NA | TRBV13 | CASSSPYQGTNTGELFF | TGTGCCAGCAGCTCCCCCTACCAGGGGACGAACACCGGGGAGCTGTTTTTT
NA | TRBJ1-1 | once | TRBV9 | CASSPSSEAFF | TGTGCCAGCAGCCCTAGCTCTGAAGCTTTCTTT
NA | TRBJ2-7 | NA | TRBV27 | CASKQGLHSYEQYF | TGTGCCAGCAAACAGGGCTTACACTCCTACGAGCAGTACTTC
NA | TRBJ1-5 | NA | TRBV7-9 | CASSRLADQPQHF | TGTGCCAGCAGCCGACTGGCTGATCAGCCCCAGCATTTT